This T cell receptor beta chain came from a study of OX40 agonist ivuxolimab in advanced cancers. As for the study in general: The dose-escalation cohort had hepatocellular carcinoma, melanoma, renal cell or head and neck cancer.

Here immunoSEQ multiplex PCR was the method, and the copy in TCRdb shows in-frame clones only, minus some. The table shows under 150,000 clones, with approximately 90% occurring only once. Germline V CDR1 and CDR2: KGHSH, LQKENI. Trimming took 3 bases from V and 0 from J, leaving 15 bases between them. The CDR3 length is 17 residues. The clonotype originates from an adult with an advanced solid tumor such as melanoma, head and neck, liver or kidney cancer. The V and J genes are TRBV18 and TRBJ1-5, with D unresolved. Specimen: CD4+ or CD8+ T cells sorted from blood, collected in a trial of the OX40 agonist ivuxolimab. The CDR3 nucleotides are TGTGCCAGCTCACCTGGTCTGGGTCCTTATAGCAATCAGCCCCAGCATTTT. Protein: CASSPGLGPYSNQPQHF. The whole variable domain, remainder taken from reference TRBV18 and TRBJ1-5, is NAGVMQNPRHLVRRRGQEARLRCSPMKGHSHVYWYRQLPEEGLKFMVYLQKENIIDESGMPKERFSAEFPKEGPSILRIQQVVRGDSAAYFCASSPGLGPYSNQPQHFGDGTRLSIL.